Shown below are 15 T cell receptor beta chains from a single sample sequenced in a study of T cell changes during pregnancy in multiple sclerosis. Sequenced by immunoSEQ multiplex PCR; TCRdb stores in-frame clones only, minus some. The data hold about 34,000 clones, with approximately 90% observed a single time. The sample here was CD8+ T cells from peripheral blood mononuclear cells, taken before pregnancy. Receptors were obtained from a female donor with multiple sclerosis, enrolled in a pregnancy study.

J is TRBJ2-2 and V is TRBV7-2; D is ambiguous. Germline V gives CDR1 SGHTA, CDR2 FQGNSA. The V and J ends lost 5 bases and 3 bases respectively, with 25 bases between them. The CDR3 is 19 residues long. This CDR3 reads CASSPFVPTRALYTGELFF. The DNA for the CDR3 is TGTGCCAGCAGCCCCTTTGTTCCCACTCGCGCTTTATACACCGGGGAGCTGTTTTTT.

The chain combines TRBV19 with TRBJ2-6; D not resolved. The CDR3 length is 14 residues. Germline CDR1 reads LNHDA; CDR2 reads SQIVND (reference sequence). V was cut by 5 bases and J by 4 bases, with 9 bases left in between. This CDR3 reads CASSYLGGANVLTF. The CDR3 nucleotides read TGTGCCAGTAGTTACCTTGGCGGGGCCAACGTCCTGACTTTC.

The V gene is TRBV5-4, the J gene TRBJ1-2; the D gene is possibly TRBD1 (6 bases). V was shortened by 1 base and J by 5 bases, with 21 bases between the two germline ends. In germline, CDR1 is SGHNT, CDR2 YYREEE (reference sequence). The CDR3 extends over 17 amino acids. The CDR3 region has the DNA TGTGCCAGCAGCTTGATGGCAGGGGAGATCCACCTATATGGCTACACCTTC. Its protein product is CASSLMAGEIHLYGYTF.

The gene calls are TRBV30 and TRBJ1-5; TRBD1 is a possible D gene (6 bases). Trimming pared 4 bases from V and 2 bases from J, leaving 9 bases between. This CDR3 region has 13 residues. Germline V CDR1 and CDR2: GTSNPN, SVGIG (reference sequence). CDR3 bases: TGTGCCTGGAATAGACAGGGCAATCAGCCCCAGCATTTT. Translation: CAWNRQGNQPQHF.

This chain connects TRBV4-1 to TRBJ2-7, with a tentative D call TRBD2 (6 bases). Germline V gives CDR1 MGHRA, CDR2 YSYEKL. The CDR3 totals 17 residues. Between the trimmed V and J ends, which lost 0 bases and 2 bases, there was a span of 17 bases. CDR3 DNA: TGCGCCAGCAGCCAAGATTGGGGGGACGCCCCCCCCTACGAGCAGTACTTC. Translating it yields CASSQDWGDAPPYEQYF.

The chain combines TRBV6-1 with TRBJ2-7; TRBD2 matches at 10 bases. Germline values: CDR1 MNHNS, CDR2 SASEGT. Trimming removed 1 base from V and 7 bases from J; junction bases left unmatched: 7. This CDR3 is 15 amino acids long. Here the CDR3 DNA reads TGTGCCAGCAGTGAAGGGGCTAGCGGGAGCGAAGAGCAGTACTTC. This gives the protein CASSEGASGSEEQYF.

Here the CDR3 DNA reads TGCGCCAGCAGCTTTGGGGGGGGGCCTGGCTCCTACAATGAGCAGTTCTTC. Its protein is CASSFGGGPGSYNEQFF. This rearrangement joins TRBV5-1 to TRBJ2-1; TRBD2 might be the D (7 bases). The CDR3 sequence is 17 residues long. The germline CDR1 and CDR2 sequences are SGHRS and YFSETQ. V was clipped by 2 bases and J by 0 bases, with 15 bases between them.

V and J are TRBV6-5 and TRBJ2-7; TRBD1 matches 7 bases. The germline V gene encodes CDR1 MNHEY and CDR2 SVGAGI. V lost 5 bases and J lost 3; bases outside the gene matches: 7. This CDR3 spans 14 amino acids. The CDR3 DNA reads TGTGCCAGCAGTCGCCGGGACAGAGTCTACGAGCAGTACTTC. Its protein product is CASSRRDRVYEQYF.

The CDR3 is CASSQDESERAYEQYF. The CDR3 bases are TGCGCCAGCAGCCAAGATGAGTCGGAGAGGGCCTACGAGCAGTACTTC. The chain is built from TRBV4-1 and TRBJ2-7; a weak D match, TRBD2 (5 bases). CDR3 length: 16 amino acids. Germline lookup yields CDR1 MGHRA and CDR2 YSYEKL. Trimming removed 0 bases from V and 2 bases from J, with 14 bases in between.

The chain recombines TRBV7-7 with TRBJ2-2; a weak D match, TRBD1 (6 bases). The CDR3 has 17 residues. Germline loops: CDR1 SSHAT, CDR2 FNYEAQ (reference sequence). V was pared by 3 bases and J by 6 bases, with 20 bases between. The CDR3 is CASSFAPGTGMSGELFF. For the CDR3, the DNA is TGTGCCAGCAGCTTCGCCCCCGGAACAGGGATGTCCGGGGAGCTGTTTTTT.

This chain connects TRBV30 to TRBJ2-2, with TRBD1 matching 7 bases. V dropped 3 bases and J dropped 4; count of bases not matched to a gene: 5. The CDR3 spans 14 residues. In germline, CDR1 is GTSNPN, CDR2 SVGIG (reference sequence). CDR3: CAWREGAGTGELFF. The CDR3 DNA follows: TGTGCCTGGAGAGAGGGGGCGGGCACCGGGGAGCTGTTTTTT.

The genes are TRBV27 and TRBJ1-2; TRBD1 might be the D (6 bases). The germline CDR1 and CDR2 sequences are MNHEY and SMNVEV (reference sequence). CDR3 length: 13 residues. The ends were cut back, 6 bases at V and 3 bases at J, with 11 bases in the middle. This chain's CDR3 is CASSPAGDYGYTF. The CDR3 nucleotides read TGTGCCAGCAGCCCGGCAGGGGACTATGGCTACACCTTC.

The rearrangement links TRBV19 to TRBJ1-4, with D maybe TRBD1 (5 bases). The CDR3 covers 16 residues. V lost 7 bases to trimming and J lost 7 bases, with 22 bases between them. CDR1 and CDR2 (germline): LNHDA, SQIVND (reference sequence). This CDR3 is CASTAAGVRYFEKLFF. CDR3 nucleotides: TGTGCCAGTACGGCAGCGGGGGTTCGGTATTTTGAAAAACTGTTTTTT.

J is TRBJ2-1 and V is TRBV19, with a tentative D call TRBD2 (5 bases). The germline gives CDR1 LNHDA, CDR2 SQIVND (reference sequence). V was trimmed by 6 bases and J by 6 bases, leaving 15 bases between them. The CDR3 is 14 residues long. The CDR3 is CASSGPGGFNEQFF. DNA for the CDR3: TGTGCCAGTAGCGGGCCTGGAGGTTTCAATGAGCAGTTCTTC.

V usage is TRBV4-3 and J usage is TRBJ1-2; 8 bases match TRBD1. V was pared by 1 base and J by 8 bases, with 12 bases of the junction left unmatched. Germline CDR1 is LGHNA and CDR2 is YSLEER. The CDR3 runs 16 residues. Here the CDR3 reads CASSQVSGGYVGGYTF. The CDR3, as DNA: TGCGCCAGCAGCCAAGTCTCAGGGGGCTACGTGGGGGGCTACACCTTC.